This is a list of T cell receptor beta chains from one sample in a study of T cell responses to AZD1222 COVID-19 vaccine. The assay was immunoSEQ multiplex PCR, and TCRdb's table has in-frame clones only and misses some. Of more than 100,000 clones listed, roughly 91% are singletons. The sequencing used peripheral blood, collected on day 0 of AZD1222 vaccination. These receptors originate from an adult in good health. The conserved cysteine and the conserved F or W are not part of the CDR3 here. A D gene is named only where the DNA matches it firmly.

v_gene | d_gene | CDR3aa
TRBV27 | NA | ASSQGGRETQY
TRBV3-1/TRBV3-2 | TRBD1 | ASSQGWDRTMACT
TRBV4-3 | TRBD2 | ASSHRWEGGGNEQF
TRBV18 | NA | ASSPLGSGLPLH
TRBV5-6 | NA | ASSSPGQGRNGYT
TRBV5-1 | NA | ASKGAVANTEAF
TRBV4-3 | NA | ASSQDLSLGTEAF
TRBV20-1 | TRBD1 | SASDRGRITEAF
TRBV2 | NA | ASSEALHSYSSGNTIY
TRBV10-2 | NA | ASSESGRGQPYEQY
TRBV4-3 | NA | ASSLYRDTYNEQF
TRBV7-6 | TRBD2 | ASSPSTGGSSYEQY
TRBV7-2 | TRBD1 | ASSRDSFLSPLH
TRBV7-9 | TRBD1 | ASSYDREGNTIY
TRBV6-5 | NA | ASSYLQDSPLH
TRBV4-2 | NA | ASSQVRGADNSPLH
TRBV2 | NA | ASSETGRYGYT
TRBV3-1/TRBV3-2 | TRBD2 | ASSPYFRLAGGEGEQF
TRBV5-1 | NA | ASSLDTLQGAF
TRBV4-2 | NA | ASSRWTLANEQF
TRBV6-5 | NA | ASSPMGISYEQY
TRBV7-2 | NA | ASSFSLTAGERGYT
TRBV19 | NA | ASSLWYGYT
TRBV5-4 | TRBD1 | ASSDRENSNYGYT
TRBV30 | NA | AWSVLQLNQPQH
TRBV5-4 | TRBD1 | ASSSPGGYTGELF
TRBV20-1 | NA | SASQQGISSEAF
TRBV5-1 | NA | ASSLVLSSYNSPLH
TRBV21-1 | NA | ASSKQGSFSLDTEAF